Listed below are T cell receptor beta chains from one sample, sequenced in a study. MiXCR, applied by TCRdb to the RT-PCR reads, yields one record per CDR3 protein. Seen here are hundreds of thousands of distinct CDR3 sequences, 13% to 15% observed once, and the top ten hold 3.6%. The sample comprised memory CD4+ T cells from blood. These receptors were taken from a female donor in good health, serving as a healthy control. CDR3s include the opening cysteine and the closing phenylalanine or tryptophan. Fields, in order: clone size, D gene, V gene, J gene, CDR3 protein, CDR3 DNA. The D gene is left open where the match is weak. A row's size may be missing; if present it is once, few, many or a size class.

clone_size: .; d_call: TRBD1; v_call: TRBV24-1; j_call: TRBJ2-3; cdr3_aa: CATSDRGQGADTQYF; cdr3_nt: TGTGCCACCAGTGACCGAGGACAGGGGGCGGATACGCAGTATTTT
clone_size: .; d_call: .; v_call: TRBV20-1; j_call: TRBJ1-2; cdr3_aa: CSARDRVLLGGYTF; cdr3_nt: TGCAGTGCTAGAGACAGGGTCCTTTTGGGTGGCTACACCTTC
clone_size: few; d_call: .; v_call: TRBV7-8; j_call: TRBJ2-3; cdr3_aa: CASRGEATDTQYF; cdr3_nt: TGTGCCAGCAGAGGGGAGGCGACAGATACGCAGTATTTT
clone_size: many; d_call: TRBD2; v_call: TRBV5-1; j_call: TRBJ2-1; cdr3_aa: CASSLASGTYNEQFF; cdr3_nt: TGTGCCAGCAGCTTAGCTAGCGGAACCTACAATGAGCAGTTCTTC
clone_size: .; d_call: .; v_call: TRBV10-3; j_call: TRBJ1-6; cdr3_aa: CAISVGSGNNSPLHF; cdr3_nt: TGTGCCATCAGTGTGGGGTCGGGGAATAATTCACCCCTCCACTTT
clone_size: .; d_call: TRBD2; v_call: TRBV7-2; j_call: TRBJ2-1; cdr3_aa: CASSLVGTSGAYNEQFF; cdr3_nt: TGTGCCAGCAGCTTAGTCGGGACTAGCGGCGCCTACAATGAGCAGTTCTTC
clone_size: .; d_call: .; v_call: TRBV11-2; j_call: TRBJ1-1; cdr3_aa: CASSFQIAEAFF; cdr3_nt: TGTGCCAGCAGCTTTCAAATTGCTGAAGCTTTCTTT
clone_size: many; d_call: .; v_call: TRBV29-1; j_call: TRBJ1-2; cdr3_aa: CSVEENYGYTF; cdr3_nt: TGCAGCGTTGAAGAAAACTATGGCTACACCTTC
clone_size: .; d_call: .; v_call: TRBV24-1; j_call: TRBJ1-1; cdr3_aa: CATSDYRFGASLVLDTEAFF; cdr3_nt: TGTGCCACCAGTGATTATAGGTTTGGGGCCAGCTTAGTGTTGGACACTGAAGCTTTCTTT
clone_size: few; d_call: .; v_call: TRBV4-2; j_call: TRBJ2-3; cdr3_aa: CASSQVSAAGFTDTQYF; cdr3_nt: TGTGCCAGCAGCCAAGTTTCGGCGGCCGGCTTCACAGATACGCAGTATTTT
clone_size: .; d_call: .; v_call: TRBV20-1; j_call: TRBJ2-1; cdr3_aa: CSALRTLPNEQFF; cdr3_nt: TGCAGTGCCCTCAGGACTCTCCCTAATGAGCAGTTCTTC
clone_size: .; d_call: .; v_call: TRBV20-1; j_call: TRBJ1-4; cdr3_aa: CSAPGGEANEKLFF; cdr3_nt: TGCAGTGCCCCCGGGGGGGAGGCTAATGAAAAACTGTTTTTT
clone_size: few; d_call: TRBD2; v_call: TRBV7-2; j_call: TRBJ2-2; cdr3_aa: CASSLELARNTGELFF; cdr3_nt: TGTGCCAGCAGCTTAGAACTAGCGAGGAACACCGGGGAGCTGTTTTTT
clone_size: many; d_call: .; v_call: TRBV20-1; j_call: TRBJ2-1; cdr3_aa: CSEVSLYDNEQFF; cdr3_nt: TGCAGTGAAGTCAGCCTTTATGACAATGAGCAGTTCTTC
clone_size: .; d_call: TRBD1; v_call: TRBV7-2; j_call: TRBJ1-5; cdr3_aa: CASSLGGTAGNQPQHF; cdr3_nt: TGTGCCAGCAGCTTGGGAGGGACAGCGGGCAATCAGCCCCAGCATTTT
clone_size: many; d_call: .; v_call: TRBV4-3; j_call: TRBJ1-2; cdr3_aa: CASSPSGRSNGYTF; cdr3_nt: TGCGCCAGCAGCCCTAGCGGCAGGAGCAATGGCTACACCTTC
clone_size: few; d_call: TRBD2; v_call: TRBV5-1; j_call: TRBJ2-3; cdr3_aa: CASSFSAGGGDTQYF; cdr3_nt: TGCGCCAGCAGCTTTTCGGCGGGAGGAGGAGATACGCAGTATTTT
clone_size: many; d_call: TRBD1; v_call: TRBV10-3; j_call: TRBJ1-6; cdr3_aa: CAIKMDRGRSPLHF; cdr3_nt: TGTGCCATCAAGATGGACAGGGGTCGTTCACCCCTCCACTTT
clone_size: few; d_call: .; v_call: TRBV21-1; j_call: TRBJ1-2; cdr3_aa: CATPGRVWGLYGYTF; cdr3_nt: TGTGCCACCCCAGGACGGGTATGGGGACTCTATGGCTACACCTTC
clone_size: .; d_call: .; v_call: TRBV7-2; j_call: TRBJ1-3; cdr3_aa: CASSLAFSRGNTIYF; cdr3_nt: TGTGCCAGCAGCTTAGCCTTTAGCAGGGGAAACACCATATATTTT
clone_size: .; d_call: .; v_call: TRBV18; j_call: TRBJ2-1; cdr3_aa: CASSPVGGDEQFF; cdr3_nt: TGTGCCAGCTCACCGGTAGGTGGTGATGAGCAGTTCTTC
clone_size: many; d_call: .; v_call: TRBV6-5; j_call: TRBJ1-1; cdr3_aa: CASSYSNYGAGTEAFF; cdr3_nt: TGTGCCAGCAGTTACTCGAACTACGGAGCGGGAACTGAAGCTTTCTTT
clone_size: many; d_call: .; v_call: TRBV12-3/TRBV12-4; j_call: TRBJ2-1; cdr3_aa: CASIPFEGYEQFF; cdr3_nt: TGTGCCAGCATCCCTTTCGAGGGATATGAGCAGTTCTTC
clone_size: .; d_call: .; v_call: TRBV6-2/TRBV6-3; j_call: TRBJ2-1; cdr3_aa: CASSYPTEAEQFF; cdr3_nt: TGTGCCAGCAGTTACCCGACGGAGGCTGAGCAGTTCTTC